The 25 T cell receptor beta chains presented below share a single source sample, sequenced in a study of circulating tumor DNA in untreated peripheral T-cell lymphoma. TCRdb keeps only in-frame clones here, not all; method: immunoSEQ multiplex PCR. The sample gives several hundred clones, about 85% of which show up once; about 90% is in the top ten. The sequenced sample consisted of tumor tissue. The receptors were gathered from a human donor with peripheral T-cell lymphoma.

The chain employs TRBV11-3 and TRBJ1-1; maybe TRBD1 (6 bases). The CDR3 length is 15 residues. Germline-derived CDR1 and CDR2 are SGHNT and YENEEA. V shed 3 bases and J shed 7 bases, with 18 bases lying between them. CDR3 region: CASSLAGVRGGEAFF. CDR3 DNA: TGTGCCAGCAGCTTGGCAGGGGTGAGAGGAGGTGAAGCTTTCTTT. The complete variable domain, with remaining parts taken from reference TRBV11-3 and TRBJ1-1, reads EAGVVQSPRYKIIEKKQPVAFWCNPISGHNTLYWYLQNLGQGPELLIRYENEEAVDDSQLPKDRFSAERLKGVDSTLKIQPAELGDSAVYLCASSLAGVRGGEAFFGQGTRLTVV.

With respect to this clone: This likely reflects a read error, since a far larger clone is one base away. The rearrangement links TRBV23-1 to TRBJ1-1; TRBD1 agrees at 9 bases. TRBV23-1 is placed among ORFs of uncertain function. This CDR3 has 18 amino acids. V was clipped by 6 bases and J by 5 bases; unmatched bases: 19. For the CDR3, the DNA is TGCGCCAGCAGCCCTGACAGGGGGACCGACCTAAGGTGGACTGAAGCTTTCTTT. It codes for CASSPDRGTDLRWTEAFF.

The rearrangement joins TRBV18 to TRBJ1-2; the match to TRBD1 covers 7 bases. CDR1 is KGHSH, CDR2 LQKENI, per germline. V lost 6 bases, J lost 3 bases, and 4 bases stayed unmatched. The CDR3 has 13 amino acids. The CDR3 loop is CASSGTADYGYTF. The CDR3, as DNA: TGTGCCAGCTCCGGGACAGCTGACTATGGCTACACCTTC.

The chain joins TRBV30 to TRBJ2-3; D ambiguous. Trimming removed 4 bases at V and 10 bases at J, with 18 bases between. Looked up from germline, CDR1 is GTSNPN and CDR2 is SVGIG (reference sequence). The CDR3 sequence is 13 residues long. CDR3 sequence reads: CAWTSFVHTAQYF. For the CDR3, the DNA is TGTGCCTGGACGAGTTTTGTCCACACCGCGCAGTATTTT. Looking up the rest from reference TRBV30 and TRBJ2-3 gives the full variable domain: SQTIHQWPATLVQPVGSPLSLECTVEGTSNPNLYWYRQAAGRGLQLLFYSVGIGQISSEVPQNLSASRPQDRQFILSSKKLLLSDSGFYLCAWTSFVHTAQYFGPGTRLTVL.

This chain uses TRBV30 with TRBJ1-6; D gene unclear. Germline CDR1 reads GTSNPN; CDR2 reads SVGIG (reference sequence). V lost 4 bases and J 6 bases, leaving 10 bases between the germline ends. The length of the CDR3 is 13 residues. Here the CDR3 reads CAWTLQVNSPLHF. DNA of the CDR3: TGTGCCTGGACCCTGCAGGTTAATTCACCCCTCCACTTT. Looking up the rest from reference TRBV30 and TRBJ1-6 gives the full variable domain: SQTIHQWPATLVQPVGSPLSLECTVEGTSNPNLYWYRQAAGRGLQLLFYSVGIGQISSEVPQNLSASRPQDRQFILSSKKLLLSDSGFYLCAWTLQVNSPLHFGNGTRLTVT.

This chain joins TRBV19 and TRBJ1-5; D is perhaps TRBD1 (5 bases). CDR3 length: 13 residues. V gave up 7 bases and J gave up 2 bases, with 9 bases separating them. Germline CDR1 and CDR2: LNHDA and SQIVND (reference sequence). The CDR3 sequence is CASTLGGNQPQHF. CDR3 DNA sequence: TGTGCCAGTACCCTGGGGGGCAATCAGCCCCAGCATTTT.

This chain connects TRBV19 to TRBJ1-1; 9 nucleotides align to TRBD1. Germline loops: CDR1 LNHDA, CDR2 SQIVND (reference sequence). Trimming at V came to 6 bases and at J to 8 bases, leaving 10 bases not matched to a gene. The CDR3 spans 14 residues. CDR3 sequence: CASRMPGQGSEAFF. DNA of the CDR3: TGTGCCAGTAGGATGCCGGGACAGGGCTCAGAAGCTTTCTTT.

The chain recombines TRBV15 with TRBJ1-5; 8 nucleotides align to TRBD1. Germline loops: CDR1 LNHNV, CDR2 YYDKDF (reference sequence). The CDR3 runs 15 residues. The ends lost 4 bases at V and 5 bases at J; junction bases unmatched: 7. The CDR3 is CATSTGQGWDQPQHF. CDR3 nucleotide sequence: TGTGCCACCAGCACCGGACAGGGATGGGATCAGCCCCAGCATTTT.

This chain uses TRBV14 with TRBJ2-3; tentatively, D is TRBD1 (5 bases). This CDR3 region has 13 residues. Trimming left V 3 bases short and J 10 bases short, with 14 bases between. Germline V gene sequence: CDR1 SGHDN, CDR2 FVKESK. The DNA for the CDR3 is TGTGCCAGCAGCCAGGATCTGGGGCGTGCGCAGTATTTT. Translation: CASSQDLGRAQYF.

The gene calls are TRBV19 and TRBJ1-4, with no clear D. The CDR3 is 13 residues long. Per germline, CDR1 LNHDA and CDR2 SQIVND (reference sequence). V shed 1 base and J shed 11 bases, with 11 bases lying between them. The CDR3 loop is CASSIVPAHKLFF. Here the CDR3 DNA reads TGTGCCAGTAGTATAGTTCCCGCCCATAAACTGTTTTTT.

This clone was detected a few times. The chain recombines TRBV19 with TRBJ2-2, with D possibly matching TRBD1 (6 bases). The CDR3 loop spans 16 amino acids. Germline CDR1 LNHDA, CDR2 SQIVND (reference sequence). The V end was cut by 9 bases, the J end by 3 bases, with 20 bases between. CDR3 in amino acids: CARTNRDLRDTGELFF. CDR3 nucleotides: TGTGCCAGAACCAACAGGGACCTACGGGACACCGGGGAGCTGTTTTTT.

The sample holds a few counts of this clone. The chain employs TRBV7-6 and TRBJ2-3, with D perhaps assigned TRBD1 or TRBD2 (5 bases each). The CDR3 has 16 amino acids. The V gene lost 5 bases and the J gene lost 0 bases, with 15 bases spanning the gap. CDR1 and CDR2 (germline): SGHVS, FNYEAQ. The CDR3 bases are TGTGCCAGCAGCCACTGGGGGTTAACTAGCACAGATACGCAGTATTTT. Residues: CASSHWGLTSTDTQYF.

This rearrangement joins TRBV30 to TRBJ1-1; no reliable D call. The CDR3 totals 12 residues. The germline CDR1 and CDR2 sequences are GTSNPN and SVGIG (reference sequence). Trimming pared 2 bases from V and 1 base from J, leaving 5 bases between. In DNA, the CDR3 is TGTGCCTGGAGTCCGGAGAACACTGAAGCTTTCTTT. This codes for CAWSPENTEAFF.

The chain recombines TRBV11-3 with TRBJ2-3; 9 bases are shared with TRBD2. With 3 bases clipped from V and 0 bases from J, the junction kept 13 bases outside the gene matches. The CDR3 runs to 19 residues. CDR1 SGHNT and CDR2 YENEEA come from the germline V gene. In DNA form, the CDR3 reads TGTGCCAGCAGCTTCACAGGGTTAGCGGGGGCATCTAGCACAGATACGCAGTATTTT. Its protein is CASSFTGLAGASSTDTQYF.

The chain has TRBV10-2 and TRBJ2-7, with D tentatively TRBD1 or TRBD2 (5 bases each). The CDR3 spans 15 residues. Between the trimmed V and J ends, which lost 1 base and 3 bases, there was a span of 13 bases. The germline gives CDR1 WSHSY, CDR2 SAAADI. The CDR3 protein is CASSEWGSGIYEQYF. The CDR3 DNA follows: TGCGCCAGCAGTGAGTGGGGCTCCGGGATCTACGAGCAGTACTTC.

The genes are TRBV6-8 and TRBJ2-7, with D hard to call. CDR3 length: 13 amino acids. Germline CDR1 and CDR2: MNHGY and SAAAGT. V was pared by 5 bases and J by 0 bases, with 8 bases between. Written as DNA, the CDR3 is TGTGCCAGCAGTCTGACACCCTCCTACGAGCAGTACTTC. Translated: CASSLTPSYEQYF.

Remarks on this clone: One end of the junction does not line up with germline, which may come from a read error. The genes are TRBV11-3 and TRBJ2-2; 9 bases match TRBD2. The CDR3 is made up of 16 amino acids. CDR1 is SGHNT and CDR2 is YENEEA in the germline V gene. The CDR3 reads CASSLASGANTGELFF. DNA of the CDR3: TGTGCCAGCAGCTTGGCTAGCGGGGCGAACACCGGAGAGCTGTTTTTT.

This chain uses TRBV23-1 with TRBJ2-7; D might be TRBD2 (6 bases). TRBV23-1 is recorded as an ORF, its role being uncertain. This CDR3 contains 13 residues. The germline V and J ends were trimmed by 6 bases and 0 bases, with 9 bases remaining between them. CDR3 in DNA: TGCGCCAGCAGCTCGCGGGACTCCTACGAGCAGTACGTC. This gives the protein CASSSRDSYEQYV.

CDR3 loop: CAGSSTRYNSPLHF. The CDR3 nucleotides are TGTGCCGGATCCTCGACCCGGTATAATTCACCCCTCCACTTT. The genes are TRBV25-1 and TRBJ1-6, with D uncertain. The length of the CDR3 is 14 residues. Trimming removed 11 bases from V and 4 bases from J, with 15 bases in between. Germline CDR1 is MGHDK and CDR2 is SYGVNS.

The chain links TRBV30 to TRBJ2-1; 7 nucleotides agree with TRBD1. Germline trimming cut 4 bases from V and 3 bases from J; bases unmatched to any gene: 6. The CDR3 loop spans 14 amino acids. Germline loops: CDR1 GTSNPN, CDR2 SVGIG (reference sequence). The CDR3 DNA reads TGTGCCTGGATGACCGGGACAGACTACAATGAGCAGTTCTTC. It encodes CAWMTGTDYNEQFF.

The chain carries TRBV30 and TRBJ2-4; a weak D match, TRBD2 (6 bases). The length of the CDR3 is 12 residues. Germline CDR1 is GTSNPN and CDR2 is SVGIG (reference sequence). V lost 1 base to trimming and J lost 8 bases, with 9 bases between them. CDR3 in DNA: TGTGCCTGGAGTGGGGAGGAACACATTCAGTACTTC. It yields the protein CAWSGEEHIQYF.

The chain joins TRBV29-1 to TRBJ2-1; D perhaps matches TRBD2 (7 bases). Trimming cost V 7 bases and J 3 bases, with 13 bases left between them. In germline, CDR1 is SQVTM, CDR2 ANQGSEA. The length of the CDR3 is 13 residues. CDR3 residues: CSASGTNYNEQFF. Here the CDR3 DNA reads TGCAGCGCGAGCGGGACAAACTACAATGAGCAGTTCTTC.

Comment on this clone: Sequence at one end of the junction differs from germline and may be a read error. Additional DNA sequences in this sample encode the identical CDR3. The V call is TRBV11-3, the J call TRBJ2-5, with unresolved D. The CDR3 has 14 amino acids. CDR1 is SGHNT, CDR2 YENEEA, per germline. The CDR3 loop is CASSQAQYQETQYF. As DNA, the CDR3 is TGTGCCAGCAGCCAGGCTCAGTACCAAGAGACTCAGTACTTC.

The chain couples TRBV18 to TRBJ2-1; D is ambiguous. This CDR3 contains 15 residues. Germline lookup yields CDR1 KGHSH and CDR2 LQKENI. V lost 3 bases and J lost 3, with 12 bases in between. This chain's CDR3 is CASSPRGGHYNEQFF. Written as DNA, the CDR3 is TGTGCCAGCTCACCTCGCGGTGGGCACTACAATGAGCAGTTCTTC.

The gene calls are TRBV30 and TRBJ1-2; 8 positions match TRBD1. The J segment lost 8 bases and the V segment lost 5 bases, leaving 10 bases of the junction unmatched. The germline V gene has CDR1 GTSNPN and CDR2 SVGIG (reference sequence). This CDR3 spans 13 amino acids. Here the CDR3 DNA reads TGTGCCTGGTACAGGGGGGGTGCTATCGGCTACACCTTC. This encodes CAWYRGGAIGYTF.